This TCR beta chain was retrieved from a study of shared clonotypes between healthy human individuals. The table came from immunoSEQ multiplex PCR; TCRdb's copy has only in-frame clones and leaves some out. Of approximately 2,300,000 clones listed, 85% to 95% are singletons. Germline V CDR1 and CDR2: MDHEN, SYDVKM. V was shortened by 8 bases and J by 4 bases, with 16 bases between the two germline ends. The CDR3 contains 14 residues. The clonotype comes from a man between 18 and 35 years old in good health. Some clones in this sample may be carry-over from other donors' samples. The chain uses TRBV28 and TRBJ2-3; D is possibly TRBD1 (6 bases). Sample: naive CD4+ T cells from PBMCs. Subset described: CD45RA+ positively selected. The CDR3, as DNA: TGTGCCAGCCACACTAGTAAGGGGGCAGATACGCAGTATTTT. Protein sequence: CASHTSKGADTQYF. The whole variable domain, remainder taken from reference TRBV28 and TRBJ2-3, is DVKVTQSSRYLVKRTGEKVFLECVQDMDHENMFWYRQDPGLGLRLIYFSYDVKMKEKGDIPEGYSVSREKKERFSLILESASTNQTSMYLCASHTSKGADTQYFGPGTRLTVL.